This T cell receptor (beta chain) comes out of a study of blood T cell repertoires in COVID-19. Germline values: CDR1 SGHTS, CDR2 YDEGEE. The CDR3 extends over 14 amino acids. The ends lost 6 bases at V and 6 bases at J; junction bases unmatched: 7. Clones were read by immunoSEQ multiplex PCR, and TCRdb kept only the in-frame ones, dropping some. This sample has some 96,000 clones, with approximately 90% found just once. The sample was peripheral blood. This sequence was found in a man over 45 with active COVID-19. V gene TRBV5-8 combines with J gene TRBJ1-4, with TRBD1 matching over 8 bases. CDR3 sequence (DNA): TGTGCCAGCATCCGCCGGACAGGGCATGAAAAACTGTTTTTT. Translated, it gives CASIRRTGHEKLFF.